One and the same sample provided the 31 T cell receptor beta chains below, sequenced in a study of T-cell memory formation after mild COVID-19. In TCRdb, the 5' RACE reads were re-called with MiXCR into one record per CDR3 protein. Of 110,000 to 150,000 distinct CDR3 sequences in the sample, 11% to 15% were seen once. The sample consisted of PBMCs or a T cell subset sorted from them (not recorded which). Receptor source: an adult woman who had mild COVID-19 (a few samples of this study predate the infection). Cell type and time point are not known.

The chain couples TRBV2 to TRBJ2-5; maybe TRBD2 (5 bases). CDR3 length equals 14 residues. Trimming pared 5 bases from V and 3 bases from J, leaving 13 bases between. CDR1 and CDR2 from the germline V gene are SNHLY and FYNNEI. The CDR3 DNA reads TGTGCCAGCAGTTCGGACTTGTCAAAAGAGACCCAGTACTTC. This gives the protein CASSSDLSKETQYF.

The sample holds a few counts of this clonotype. The rearrangement joins TRBV25-1 to TRBJ2-1; D perhaps matches TRBD1 (5 bases). The V end was cut by 4 bases, the J end by 5 bases, with 9 bases between. The CDR3 contains 13 residues. Germline V gene data show CDR1 as MGHDK and CDR2 as SYGVNS. The CDR3 spells CASSGGTDNEQFF. The CDR3 DNA reads TGTGCCAGCAGTGGGGGCACGGACAATGAGCAGTTCTTC.

The table lists this clonotype with many counts. V is TRBV4-2 and J is TRBJ2-5; D possibly matches TRBD1 or TRBD2 (6 bases each). The CDR3 totals 14 residues. Germline lookup yields CDR1 LGHNA and CDR2 YNFKEQ. Trimming removed 1 base at V and 7 bases at J, with 13 bases between. Here the CDR3 reads CASSQGGGPGTQYF. Here the CDR3 DNA reads TGTGCCAGCAGCCAAGGAGGGGGGCCGGGGACCCAGTACTTC.

J is TRBJ1-1 and V is TRBV7-9; 10 positions agree with TRBD1. Germline CDR1 and CDR2: SEHNR and FQNEAQ (reference sequence). J lost 7 bases, V lost 5 bases, and 10 bases had no gene match. This CDR3 spans 15 amino acids. This CDR3 is CASSPTGGSSDEAFF. In DNA, the CDR3 is TGTGCCAGCAGCCCGACAGGGGGCTCTTCGGATGAAGCTTTCTTT.

In its sample, this clonotype was seen a few times. The chain links TRBV4-1 to TRBJ1-5; D call uncertain. Germline V gene lookup returns CDR1 MGHRA and CDR2 YSYEKL. V was shortened by 1 base and J by 2 bases, with 9 bases between the two germline ends. The CDR3 loop spans 15 amino acids. The CDR3: CASSQGELGNQPQHF. The CDR3 DNA sequence: TGCGCCAGCAGCCAAGGAGAATTGGGCAATCAGCCCCAGCATTTT.

The rearrangement joins TRBV11-1 to TRBJ2-3; D not resolved. The CDR3 covers 15 residues. V lost 0 bases to trimming and J lost 2 bases, with 9 bases between them. Germline V CDR1 and CDR2: SGHAT, FQDESV (reference sequence). Written as DNA, the CDR3 is TGTGCCAGCAGCTTAGCGCATGCAGTCACAGATACGCAGTATTTT. Its protein product is CASSLAHAVTDTQYF.

This clonotype was picked up a small number of times. This chain joins TRBV6-5 and TRBJ2-3, with 9 bases aligning to TRBD2. This CDR3 is 16 amino acids long. Germline trimming cut 6 bases from V and 4 bases from J; bases unmatched to any gene: 11. Looked up from germline, CDR1 is MNHEY and CDR2 is SVGAGI. The CDR3 here is CASRSPGLASSDTQYF. The CDR3 DNA follows: TGTGCCAGCAGATCCCCGGGACTAGCTTCGTCAGATACGCAGTATTTT.

The CDR3 is CASSPSGRTRETQYF. The CDR3 DNA sequence: TGTGCCAGCAGCCCCTCGGGGCGAACGCGGGAGACCCAGTACTTC. The chain links TRBV7-8 to TRBJ2-5; TRBD1 or TRBD2 may be the D gene (5 bases each). The germline CDR1 and CDR2 sequences are SGHVS and FQNEAQ. The CDR3 covers 15 residues. Trimming cost V 5 bases and J 5 bases, with 18 bases left between them.

The genes are TRBV21-1 and TRBJ2-2; the D call in the table, TRBD1, was not verified against the DNA. TRBV21-1 is a listed pseudogene. CDR3 size: 18 residues. CDR3: CASSRHSRVTLNTGELFF. In DNA, the CDR3 is TGTGCCAGCAGCAGACACAGCAGGGTGACCCTGAACACCGGGGAGCTGTTTTTT.

This clonotype was recorded a few times. This chain links TRBV5-1 with TRBJ2-7; 9 bases are a match to TRBD2. In germline, CDR1 is SGHRS, CDR2 YFSETQ. The CDR3 runs 15 residues. The V segment lost 4 bases and the J segment 3 bases; nucleotides outside the gene matches: 8. Here the CDR3 DNA reads TGCGCCAGCAGCCCGTATAGGACTAGCGACTACGAGCAGTACTTC. It is translated as CASSPYRTSDYEQYF.

This clonotype occurred a few times. This chain links TRBV7-2 with TRBJ2-7, with unresolved D. V lost 6 bases, J lost 1 base, and 13 bases lay in between. Germline lookup yields CDR1 SGHTA and CDR2 FQGNSA. The CDR3 has 14 amino acids. The CDR3, as DNA: TGTGCCAGCAGGGAAGAGGTTAGTTCCTACGAGCAGTACTTC. Translating gives CASREEVSSYEQYF.

The CDR3 sequence: CASGLFPGTEAFF. The CDR3 nucleotides are TGTGCTAGTGGTTTGTTCCCGGGCACTGAAGCTTTCTTT. V and J are TRBV12-5 and TRBJ1-1; the D is unclear. The V and J ends lost 2 bases and 4 bases respectively, with 8 bases between them. The CDR3 has 13 residues. CDR1 and CDR2 from the germline V gene are LGHNT and FRNRAP.

This clonotype was seen a few times. The chain recombines TRBV2 with TRBJ2-5, with D maybe TRBD1 (5 bases). The CDR3 sequence is 13 residues long. The ends were cut back, 5 bases at V and 1 base at J, with 8 bases in the middle. CDR1 SNHLY and CDR2 FYNNEI come from the germline V gene. CDR3 bases: TGTGCCAGCAGTAAGACAGTCCAAGAGACCCAGTACTTC. Translated: CASSKTVQETQYF.

This clonotype was detected only a few times. The rearrangement uses TRBV2 and TRBJ2-1; 10 bases fit TRBD1. Germline V gene lookup returns CDR1 SNHLY and CDR2 FYNNEI. Germline trimming cut 7 bases from V and 5 bases from J; bases unmatched to any gene: 8. The CDR3 is 15 amino acids. The CDR3 sequence is CASNSGQGFHNEQFF. As DNA, the CDR3 is TGTGCCAGCAACTCGGGACAGGGGTTCCACAATGAGCAGTTCTTC. The full variable domain, rest sourced from reference TRBV2 and TRBJ2-1, is EPEVTQTPSHQVTQMGQEVILRCVPISNHLYFYWYRQILGQKVEFLVSFYNNEISEKSEIFDDQFSVERPDGSNFTLKIRSTKLEDSAMYFCASNSGQGFHNEQFFGPGTRLTVL.

V and J are TRBV5-5 and TRBJ1-6; D unresolved. The V end was cut by 0 bases, the J end by 10 bases, with 8 bases between. CDR1 and CDR2 (germline): SGHKS, YYEKEE (reference sequence). The CDR3 is 13 amino acids. CDR3 loop: CASSLGIGSPLHF. Here the CDR3 DNA reads TGTGCCAGCAGCTTGGGGATTGGCTCACCCCTCCACTTT.

The rearrangement links TRBV7-3 to TRBJ2-2; D is unresolved. V was clipped by 2 bases and J by 4 bases, with 5 bases between them. Looked up from germline, CDR1 is SGHTA and CDR2 is FQGTGA. CDR3 length equals 13 residues. In nucleotides, the CDR3 is TGTGCCAGCAGCTTAGTTAGCACCGGGGAGCTGTTTTTT. Residues: CASSLVSTGELFF. The full variable domain, rest sourced from reference TRBV7-3 and TRBJ2-2, is GAGVSQTPSNKVTEKGKYVELRCDPISGHTALYWYRQSLGQGPEFLIYFQGTGAADDSGLPNDRFFAVRPEGSVSTLKIQRTERGDSAVYLCASSLVSTGELFFGEGSRLTVL.

This chain uses TRBV20-1 with TRBJ2-5; 14 nucleotides align to TRBD2. The CDR3 extends over 17 amino acids. After removal of 6 bases from V and 3 bases from J, the junction contained 12 bases not matched to a gene. CDR1 and CDR2 from the germline V gene are DFQATT and SNEGSKA (reference sequence). CDR3 amino acids: CSATPGLAGVGEETQYF. CDR3 DNA: TGCAGTGCAACCCCGGGACTAGCGGGAGTTGGGGAAGAGACCCAGTACTTC.

This clonotype has at least ten counts. V is TRBV7-8 and J is TRBJ2-7; 11 nucleotides align to TRBD1. This CDR3 has 17 residues. J gave up 2 bases and V 3 bases, and 9 bases lay outside the gene matches. In germline, CDR1 is SGHVS, CDR2 FQNEAQ. For the CDR3, the DNA is TGTGCCAGCAGCTTGGACAGGGGGCCCATAGGGGCCTACGAGCAGTACTTC. It translates to CASSLDRGPIGAYEQYF.

This clonotype was detected a few times. V is TRBV25-1 and J is TRBJ2-3; the D is unclear. Germline V gene data show CDR1 as MGHDK and CDR2 as SYGVNS. The CDR3 is made up of 10 amino acids. Deletions cut 10 bases from V and 7 bases from J, with 9 bases between. CDR3 nucleotide sequence: TGTGCCACCGAAAATTATACGCAGTATTTT. Translating it yields CATENYTQYF. The full variable domain, with the rest looked up from reference TRBV25-1 and TRBJ2-3, is EADIYQTPRYLVIGTGKKITLECSQTMGHDKMYWYQQDPGMELHLIHYSYGVNSTEKGDLSSESTVSRIRTEHFPLTLESARPSHTSQYLCATENYTQYFGPGTRLTVL.

The V and J genes are TRBV9 and TRBJ2-2; D is possibly TRBD2 (7 bases). V shed 0 bases and J shed 6 bases, with 12 bases lying between them. The CDR3 is 15 amino acids. CDR1 and CDR2 from the germline V gene are SGDLS and YYNGEE. CDR3 in amino acids: CASSVASGGPGELFF. The CDR3 region has the DNA TGTGCCAGCAGCGTAGCTTCGGGGGGCCCCGGGGAGCTGTTTTTT. The full variable domain, rest sourced from reference TRBV9 and TRBJ2-2, is DSGVTQTPKHLITATGQRVTLRCSPRSGDLSVYWYQQSLDQGLQFLIQYYNGEERAKGNILERFSAQQFPDLHSELNLSSLELGDSALYFCASSVASGGPGELFFGEGSRLTVL.

This clonotype was detected ten times or more. The chain recombines TRBV5-1 with TRBJ2-1; the D gene is possibly TRBD2 (6 bases). Germline assignment: CDR1 SGHRS and CDR2 YFSETQ. The CDR3 loop spans 14 amino acids. Trimming shortened V by 0 bases and J by 6 bases, and 10 bases separated the two germline ends. CDR3 bases: TGCGCCAGCAGCTTGGGGAGGGGACTCAATGAGCAGTTCTTC. Translation: CASSLGRGLNEQFF.

The sample holds a few counts of this clonotype. The V gene is TRBV7-2, the J gene TRBJ2-7; TRBD2 matches at 7 bases. Looked up from germline, CDR1 is SGHTA and CDR2 is FQGNSA. V lost 5 bases to trimming and J lost 0 bases; unmatched junction nucleotides: 4. CDR3 size: 14 residues. CDR3 nucleotide sequence: TGTGCCAGCAGCCCTTGGGGGGGCTCCTACGAGCAGTACTTC. This translates into CASSPWGGSYEQYF.

V usage is TRBV29-1 and J usage is TRBJ1-2; TRBD1 might be the D (5 bases). This CDR3 region has 14 residues. Trimming removed 0 bases from V and 3 bases from J, with 11 bases in between. Germline loops: CDR1 SQVTM, CDR2 ANQGSEA. The CDR3 here is CSVEEGQTYYGYTF. CDR3 in DNA: TGCAGCGTTGAAGAGGGGCAGACATACTATGGCTACACCTTC.

This clonotype was counted a few times. The V and J genes are TRBV19 and TRBJ1-3; no firm D call. This CDR3 comprises 15 residues. The V gene lost 1 base and the J gene lost 0 bases, with 7 bases spanning the gap. Per germline, CDR1 LNHDA and CDR2 SQIVND (reference sequence). The CDR3 DNA reads as TGTGCCAGTAGTATAGTGGCCCACTCTGGAAACACCATATATTTT. Amino acid sequence: CASSIVAHSGNTIYF.

This clonotype occurred many times. J is TRBJ2-7 and V is TRBV27, with D unclear. Germline V gene sequence: CDR1 MNHEY, CDR2 SMNVEV (reference sequence). V lost 2 bases, J lost 6 bases, and 11 bases lay in between. The CDR3 length is 13 residues. The CDR3 sequence is CASSLPASGEQYF. The DNA of the CDR3 is TGTGCCAGCAGTTTACCGGCTAGTGGCGAGCAGTACTTC.

This clonotype came up a few times. The V gene is TRBV12-3 or TRBV12-4, the J gene TRBJ2-7, with 8 bases that match TRBD1. V lost 6 bases and J lost 6; bases outside the gene matches: 7. The CDR3 extends over 13 amino acids. The CDR3 spells CASSDRGGGEQYF. CDR3 DNA: TGTGCCAGCAGCGACAGGGGAGGAGGCGAGCAGTACTTC.

The chain is built from TRBV6-1 and TRBJ2-1, with 10 bases lining up with TRBD2. The CDR3 loop spans 15 amino acids. Germline V gives CDR1 MNHNS, CDR2 SASEGT. Trimming removed 4 bases from V and 3 bases from J; junction bases left unmatched: 3. Here the CDR3 reads CASSGLAGVYNEQFF. DNA for the CDR3: TGTGCCAGCAGTGGTCTAGCGGGAGTCTACAATGAGCAGTTCTTC.

Here the CDR3 DNA reads TGTGCCAGCAGTTTATCAGGGTTATCTGAAGCTTTCTTT. Encoded protein: CASSLSGLSEAFF. This chain uses TRBV12-3 or TRBV12-4 with TRBJ1-1; D is perhaps TRBD1 (5 bases). Trimming left V 2 bases short and J 6 bases short, with 10 bases between. The CDR3 sequence is 13 residues long.

This clonotype was recorded many times. This chain uses TRBV7-9 with TRBJ2-7; 7 nucleotides agree with TRBD1. CDR3 size: 15 residues. The V and J ends lost 6 bases and 0 bases, in that order; junction bases with no gene match: 8. Germline CDR1 SEHNR, CDR2 FQNEAQ (reference sequence). CDR3 amino acids: CASRYGTALSYEQYF. The CDR3, as DNA: TGTGCCAGCAGATACGGGACAGCCCTCTCCTACGAGCAGTACTTC.

This clonotype has only a few counts. The J gene is TRBJ1-6, the V gene TRBV5-6, with D possibly TRBD1 on 5 matching bases. CDR3 length: 16 residues. Germline V CDR1 and CDR2: SGHDT, YYEEEE. V was shortened by 0 bases and J by 5 bases, with 12 bases between the two germline ends. As DNA, the CDR3 is TGTGCCAGCAGCTTGGGGGGCCGGACAAATAATTCACCCCTCCACTTT. Protein product: CASSLGGRTNNSPLHF.

The CDR3 region has the DNA TGTGCCAGCAGCGTCAACCGGGACCCCGGTGGGGCTAACTATGGCTACACCTTC. This encodes CASSVNRDPGGANYGYTF. The chain couples TRBV5-4 to TRBJ1-2, with a tentative D call TRBD1 (5 bases). Per the germline V gene, CDR1 is SGHNT and CDR2 is YYREEE (reference sequence). Trimming pared 4 bases from V and 0 bases from J, leaving 22 bases between. The CDR3 is 18 amino acids.